This TCR beta chain is drawn from a study of cytomegalovirus exposure and HLA in healthy donors. Study-wide results and caveats: When presence/absence was analysed, sequencing depth was taken to be roughly uniform across donors.

The PCR used 60 Vbeta and 13 Jbeta primers. Libraries were prepared by immunoSEQ multiplex PCR; TCRdb keeps only in-frame clonotypes and omits some of them. This sample has hundreds of thousands of clones, with approximately 84% found just once. On this clone itself: Its antigen is unidentified.

Healthy individuals who donated bone marrow served as the donors. CDR1 is LGHNA and CDR2 is YNFKEQ in the germline V gene. V lost 1 base and J lost 7; bases outside the gene matches: 17. This CDR3 is 19 amino acids long. The chain has TRBV4-2 and TRBJ2-3; 10 nucleotides line up with TRBD2. The sample comprised PBMCs. The receptor was derived from a woman aged 40 to 55 in good health and CMV-seronegative. The CDR3, as DNA: TGTGCCAGCAGCCAAGGGGCGTCTAGCGGGGGTGCAGGTCCTAATACGCAGTATTTT. Its protein product is CASSQGASSGGAGPNTQYF.